What follows are 27 T cell receptor beta chains derived from one specimen sequenced in a study of cytomegalovirus exposure and HLA in healthy donors (dated by TCRdb to the late 2010s). The method behind the library was the immunoSEQ multiplex PCR assay. The multiplex PCR relied on a mix of 60 forward primers for TCR Vbeta segments and 13 reverse primers for TCR Jbeta segments. This immuneACCESS table, as held by TCRdb, lists in-frame sequences with V and J called but not all clones. Of the missing ones, under half trace to an unresolved V gene in checked studies; the others have no known cause. The sample table shows more than 95,000 clones, and about 80% are seen once. Of the sample, less than 4.5% falls within the top ten clones. Sequenced input: PBMCs. These receptors all come from a man aged 35 to 55 in good health and CMV-seronegative.

The chain has TRBV5-4 and TRBJ2-7, with a possible D match to TRBD1 (6 bases). The CDR3 is made up of 13 amino acids. The germline V and J ends were trimmed by 1 base and 6 bases, with 11 bases remaining between them. CDR1 SGHNT and CDR2 YYREEE come from the germline V gene (reference sequence). This CDR3 reads CASSLRGSSEQYF. CDR3 nucleotide sequence: TGTGCCAGCAGCTTGAGGGGGAGCTCCGAGCAGTACTTC.

J is TRBJ2-7 and V is TRBV2; D possibly corresponds to TRBD2 (5 bases). Between the trimmed V and J ends, which lost 6 bases and 0 bases, there was a span of 6 bases. CDR1 and CDR2 from the germline V gene are SNHLY and FYNNEI. The CDR3 contains 12 residues. CDR3 sequence (DNA): TGTGCCAGCAGAGGGAGCTCCTACGAGCAGTACTTC. Protein sequence: CASRGSSYEQYF.

This clone was recorded only once. This chain uses TRBV28 with TRBJ2-7; weak D call: TRBD1 (6 bases). V was shortened by 7 bases and J by 4 bases, with 14 bases between the two germline ends. Germline values: CDR1 MDHEN, CDR2 SYDVKM. The CDR3 sequence is 13 residues long. CDR3 residues: CASTSGQIYEQYF. The CDR3, as DNA: TGTGCCAGCACCTCGGGACAAATTTACGAGCAGTACTTC.

This clone was seen only a few times. This chain links TRBV19 with TRBJ1-1; D perhaps matches TRBD1 (5 bases). The CDR3 loop spans 16 amino acids. Trimming took off 6 bases at V and 3 bases at J, with 20 bases between the two ends. CDR1 and CDR2 (germline): LNHDA, SQIVND (reference sequence). The CDR3 region is CASSLSGLVKYTEAFF. Here the CDR3 DNA reads TGTGCCAGTAGCTTATCAGGGCTGGTTAAGTACACTGAAGCTTTCTTT.

This clone was seen a few times. A junction end diverges from the germline sequence, so it may reflect a read error. The chain carries TRBV7-3 and TRBJ2-6, with 8 bases fitting TRBD1. This CDR3 contains 16 residues. The germline V gene encodes CDR1 SGHTA and CDR2 FQGTGA. The CDR3 nucleotides are TGTGCCAGCAGCCGTTCAGGGGGCTCTGGGGCCAACGGCCTGACTTTC. It yields the protein CASSRSGGSGANGLTF.

The chain is built from TRBV7-9 and TRBJ2-5; tentatively, D is TRBD1 (5 bases). The CDR3 is 17 amino acids. Germline lookup yields CDR1 SEHNR and CDR2 FQNEAQ (reference sequence). The V end was cut by 1 base, the J end by 3 bases, with 18 bases between. The CDR3: CASSLEVFLQAEETQYF. Written as DNA, the CDR3 is TGTGCCAGCAGCTTAGAAGTATTCCTACAGGCCGAAGAGACCCAGTACTTC.

CDR3 sequence (DNA): TGTGCCAGCAGCGAACCTCCTAGCTCGACAGGGGACGCGGGGACCCAGTACTTC. Its protein is CASSEPPSSTGDAGTQYF. The gene calls are TRBV7-9 and TRBJ2-5; 8 bases align to TRBD1. The CDR3 sequence is 18 residues long. V lost 5 bases, J lost 7 bases, and 21 bases stayed unmatched. In germline, CDR1 is SEHNR, CDR2 FQNEAQ (reference sequence).

The chain recombines TRBV28 with TRBJ2-1; D is perhaps TRBD1 (5 bases). This CDR3 region has 14 residues. V was cut by 4 bases and J by 1 base, with 8 bases left in between. CDR1 and CDR2 (germline): MDHEN, SYDVKM. CDR3 sequence: CASSSWTSYNEQFF. DNA of the CDR3: TGTGCCAGCAGTTCATGGACATCCTACAATGAGCAGTTCTTC.

Only a few counts were recorded for this clone. The rearrangement links TRBV6-1 to TRBJ1-1, with D possibly TRBD1 on 5 matching bases. In germline, CDR1 is MNHNS, CDR2 SASEGT. This CDR3 spans 14 amino acids. Trimming pared 8 bases from V and 1 base from J, leaving 14 bases between. The CDR3 DNA reads as TGTGCCAGCTCTCAAATGGGGGGGAACACTGAAGCTTTCTTT. It is translated as CASSQMGGNTEAFF.

This chain links TRBV6-1 with TRBJ1-2, with 8 bases identical to TRBD1. CDR3 length equals 15 residues. V lost 2 bases to trimming and J lost 4 bases; unmatched junction nucleotides: 6. Germline V gene sequence: CDR1 MNHNS, CDR2 SASEGT. CDR3 amino acids: CASSERAGGGYGYTF. The CDR3, as DNA: TGTGCCAGCAGTGAAAGGGCAGGGGGCGGCTATGGCTACACCTTC.

This chain connects TRBV7-3 to TRBJ2-2; possibly TRBD1 for D (5 bases). Per the germline V gene, CDR1 is SGHTA and CDR2 is FQGTGA. The CDR3 loop spans 15 amino acids. Trimming shortened V by 7 bases and J by 6 bases, and 18 bases separated the two germline ends. This CDR3 is CASTAGATGSGELFF. The CDR3 DNA reads TGTGCCAGCACCGCTGGGGCGACCGGATCCGGGGAGCTGTTTTTT.

In its sample, this clone was seen once. The chain couples TRBV7-6 to TRBJ1-6, with 8 bases lining up with TRBD1. V gave up 5 bases and J gave up 8 bases; unmatched junction bases: 8. Germline V gene lookup returns CDR1 SGHVS and CDR2 FNYEAQ. The CDR3 covers 15 residues. The CDR3 protein is CASSPGQAGDSPLHF. CDR3 nucleotide sequence: TGTGCCAGCAGCCCGGGACAGGCGGGGGATTCACCCCTCCACTTT.

The V and J genes are TRBV5-6 and TRBJ2-1; 9 bases are shared with TRBD2. The germline CDR1 and CDR2 sequences are SGHDT and YYEEEE. This CDR3 has 15 amino acids. V lost 5 bases, J lost 7 bases, and 10 bases stayed unmatched. CDR3: CASSLGAGGRNEQFF. As DNA, the CDR3 is TGTGCCAGCAGTCTCGGTGCGGGGGGGCGTAATGAGCAGTTCTTC.

This chain uses TRBV2 with TRBJ2-3; the match to TRBD1 covers 11 bases. CDR1 and CDR2 from the germline V gene are SNHLY and FYNNEI. The trim removed 8 bases at V and 2 bases at J, leaving 3 bases unmatched. CDR3 length: 14 residues. The CDR3: CASGQGATTDTQYF. In DNA form, the CDR3 reads TGTGCCAGCGGACAGGGGGCGACCACAGATACGCAGTATTTT.

The chain carries TRBV7-2 and TRBJ2-5, with 7 bases that match TRBD1. CDR1 and CDR2 (germline): SGHTA, FQGNSA. The CDR3 is 15 amino acids. The V and J ends lost 1 base and 8 bases, in that order; junction bases with no gene match: 10. The CDR3 region has the DNA TGTGCCAGCAGCTTAGGAGGGGGCCCTACGTTAACCCAGTACTTC. It translates to CASSLGGGPTLTQYF.

A single count supports this clone. V and J are TRBV29-1 and TRBJ2-5; 7 bases line up with TRBD2. After removal of 7 bases from V and 0 bases from J, the junction contained 17 bases not matched to a gene. Germline CDR1 and CDR2: SQVTM and ANQGSEA. The CDR3 is made up of 17 amino acids. The CDR3 loop is CSANFFPGLPDQETQYF. In DNA, the CDR3 is TGCAGCGCTAACTTTTTTCCGGGACTACCCGACCAAGAGACCCAGTACTTC.

By share, this clone counts as medium-sized. V is TRBV7-9 and J is TRBJ1-2; 7 bases match TRBD1. Germline V CDR1 and CDR2: SEHNR, FQNEAQ (reference sequence). CDR3 length: 14 amino acids. With V trimmed by 5 bases and J by 3 bases, 6 bases remained unmatched. CDR3 loop: CASSQGGTDYGYTF. The CDR3 coding sequence is TGTGCCAGCAGCCAGGGGGGAACCGACTATGGCTACACCTTC.

This clone was detected once. The chain couples TRBV5-6 to TRBJ2-5; D not certain. Per germline, CDR1 SGHDT and CDR2 YYEEEE. The V and J ends lost 0 bases and 5 bases respectively, with 11 bases between them. The length of the CDR3 is 14 residues. CDR3 residues: CASSLGSYGETQYF. The CDR3 DNA follows: TGTGCCAGCAGCTTGGGGTCTTACGGGGAGACCCAGTACTTC.

The V call is TRBV6-5, the J call TRBJ2-5, with D perhaps matching TRBD2 (6 bases). The J call could be wrong; TRBJ2-7 is a better fit for the DNA end. CDR3 length: 14 amino acids. Looked up from germline, CDR1 is MNHEY and CDR2 is SVGAGI. Here the CDR3 reads CASSYLPGVYEQYF. CDR3 DNA sequence: TGTGCCAGCAGTTACTTACCGGGAGTCTACGAGCAGTACTTC.

The chain links TRBV18 to TRBJ1-2, with D unresolved. This CDR3 comprises 14 residues. Germline V gene data show CDR1 as KGHSH and CDR2 as LQKENI. The V gene lost 3 bases and the J gene lost 6 bases, with 14 bases spanning the gap. The CDR3 coding sequence is TGTGCCAGCTCACCTCCCACCCCCCGGGATGGCTACACCTTC. Its translation is CASSPPTPRDGYTF.

This clone has just a few counts. V gene TRBV6-5 combines with J gene TRBJ1-2, with D hard to call. The CDR3 loop spans 13 amino acids. Germline V gene sequence: CDR1 MNHEY, CDR2 SVGAGI. Trimming removed 6 bases from V and 1 base from J, with 9 bases in between. The CDR3 region has the DNA TGTGCCAGCAGCCGCGGGGATAACTATGGCTACACCTTC. The encoded protein is CASSRGDNYGYTF.

A few counts support this clone. The chain joins TRBV10-2 to TRBJ2-1; TRBD1 matches 7 bases. V trimming: 3 bases; J trimming: 9 bases; junction bases outside the gene matches: 14. Per the germline V gene, CDR1 is WSHSY and CDR2 is SAAADI. CDR3 length: 16 residues. DNA for the CDR3: TGCGCCAGCAGTGACTTCGACAGGGCCGAGCTTGGTGAGCAGTTCTTC. This translates into CASSDFDRAELGEQFF.

CDR3 DNA: TGTGCCAGCATCTTACCGGGGGGCACTGAAGCTTTCTTT. As protein: CASILPGGTEAFF. The chain recombines TRBV6-5 with TRBJ1-1; D perhaps matches TRBD1 (5 bases). The V end lost 7 bases, the J end lost 4 bases, and 13 bases lay between the germline ends. This CDR3 region has 13 residues. The V gene's germline CDR1 is MNHEY and CDR2 SVGAGI.

V gene TRBV29-1 combines with J gene TRBJ1-5; D is undetermined. The CDR3 consists of 12 residues. The V end was cut by 1 base, the J end by 11 bases, with 12 bases between. Germline loops: CDR1 SQVTM, CDR2 ANQGSEA. DNA for the CDR3: TGCAGCGTTGAAGTTGGCGGGCAGGCCCAGCATTTT. It is translated as CSVEVGGQAQHF.

The chain couples TRBV5-1 to TRBJ2-1; D might be TRBD2 (5 bases). Germline V lookup: CDR1 SGHRS, CDR2 YFSETQ. V lost 3 bases, J lost 13 bases, and 17 bases lay in between. This CDR3 is 13 amino acids long. In DNA, the CDR3 is TGCGCCAGCAGCTCGACTATGGGTGCCGACCAGTTCTTC. Its protein is CASSSTMGADQFF.

V and J are TRBV2 and TRBJ2-4; 9 bases map to TRBD2. The CDR3 runs 15 residues. The germline V gene has CDR1 SNHLY and CDR2 FYNNEI. V shed 1 base and J 6 bases; nucleotides not matched to a gene: 4. The CDR3 DNA reads TGTGCCAGCAGTGAAGTCTCTAGCGGGACAAACATTCAGTACTTC. Translated: CASSEVSSGTNIQYF. The full variable domain, with the rest looked up from reference TRBV2 and TRBJ2-4, is EPEVTQTPSHQVTQMGQEVILRCVPISNHLYFYWYRQILGQKVEFLVSFYNNEISEKSEIFDDQFSVERPDGSNFTLKIRSTKLEDSAMYFCASSEVSSGTNIQYFGAGTRLSVL.

V is TRBV25-1 and J is TRBJ1-1; D ambiguous. The V end was cut by 3 bases, the J end by 0 bases, with 14 bases between. The CDR3 loop spans 16 amino acids. Germline V gene sequence: CDR1 MGHDK, CDR2 SYGVNS. The DNA for the CDR3 is TGTGCCAGCAGTGAGGTACGGGGAGGAATGAACACTGAAGCTTTCTTT. Translating gives CASSEVRGGMNTEAFF.